These 27 T cell receptor beta chains share one sample of origin, sequenced in a study of blood T cell repertoires in COVID-19. Profiled with immunoSEQ multiplex PCR; TCRdb holds only in-frame clones, not every one. Found here are some 120,000 clones, 85% of them singletons; the top ten hold about a quarter. Sequenced sample: peripheral blood. The source is a woman aged 80 or older with acute or convalescent COVID-19.

V usage is TRBV6-1 and J usage is TRBJ1-5; D is possibly TRBD1 (6 bases). V lost 3 bases and J lost 4, with 10 bases in between. The CDR3 length is 14 residues. Germline CDR1 reads MNHNS; CDR2 reads SASEGT. CDR3: CASSEGAGNQPQHF. The CDR3 coding sequence is TGTGCCAGCAGTGAGGGGGCCGGGAATCAGCCCCAGCATTTT.

The chain couples TRBV5-8 to TRBJ2-5; 8 bases fit TRBD2. CDR1 and CDR2 (germline): SGHTS, YDEGEE. The ends lost 2 bases at V and 0 bases at J; junction bases unmatched: 0. This CDR3 has 14 residues. This CDR3 reads CASSLAGDQETQYF. The CDR3 DNA reads as TGTGCCAGCAGCTTAGCGGGGGACCAAGAGACCCAGTACTTC. Full variable domain (missing parts from reference TRBV5-8 and TRBJ2-5): EAGVTQSPTHLIKTRGQQATLRCSPISGHTSVYWYQQALGLGLQFLLWYDEGEERNRGNFPPRFSGRQFPNYSSELNVNALELEDSALYLCASSLAGDQETQYFGPGTRLLVL.

The chain joins TRBV29-1 to TRBJ1-1, with D possibly being TRBD1 (5 bases). Germline V gene sequence: CDR1 SQVTM, CDR2 ANQGSEA. The CDR3 contains 13 residues. V was shortened by 6 bases and J by 6 bases, with 17 bases between the two germline ends. The CDR3, as DNA: TGCAGCGTCGGAGGCGGGGCTGACGCTGAAGCTTTCTTT. Translation: CSVGGGADAEAFF.

This chain uses TRBV5-5 with TRBJ1-5; 7 positions match TRBD1. V trimming: 4 bases; J trimming: 3 bases; junction bases outside the gene matches: 4. In germline, CDR1 is SGHKS, CDR2 YYEKEE (reference sequence). The CDR3 is 14 amino acids. Here the CDR3 DNA reads TGTGCCAGCAGCGACGGGACAGCCAATCAGCCCCAGCATTTT. Its protein is CASSDGTANQPQHF.

This chain connects TRBV29-1 to TRBJ2-5; TRBD2 aligns across 8 bases. Germline V gives CDR1 SQVTM, CDR2 ANQGSEA. This CDR3 spans 15 amino acids. The trim removed 4 bases at V and 4 bases at J, leaving 11 bases unmatched. The CDR3 is CSVARSAGGAETQYF. Here the CDR3 DNA reads TGCAGCGTTGCTCGTTCGGCGGGGGGTGCAGAGACCCAGTACTTC.

The J gene is TRBJ1-4, the V gene TRBV6-4, with D unclear. Trimming removed 2 bases at V and 8 bases at J, with 9 bases between. Germline V gene data show CDR1 as MRHNA and CDR2 as SNTAGT. The CDR3 is 13 residues long. CDR3 protein: CASSDRVGEKLFF. CDR3 DNA sequence: TGTGCCAGCAGTGACCGGGTTGGCGAAAAACTGTTTTTT.

This chain uses TRBV5-1 with TRBJ1-1, with D possibly TRBD1 on 6 matching bases. V lost 4 bases, J lost 11 bases, and 18 bases lay in between. The CDR3 spans 13 residues. Germline CDR1 and CDR2: SGHRS and YFSETQ. In nucleotides, the CDR3 is TGCGCCAGCAGCCCGCTGACAGGAGAGGTTGCTTTCTTT. Translated: CASSPLTGEVAFF.

This rearrangement joins TRBV2 to TRBJ1-4; D perhaps matches TRBD1 (5 bases). Germline V gene lookup returns CDR1 SNHLY and CDR2 FYNNEI. The CDR3 length is 15 residues. The V end lost 4 bases, the J end lost 3 bases, and 12 bases lay between the germline ends. CDR3 sequence (DNA): TGTGCCAGCAGTGTTAGGGGACTCTCTAATGAAAAACTGTTTTTT. As protein: CASSVRGLSNEKLFF.

This chain joins TRBV3-1 (or the pseudogene TRBV3-2) and TRBJ2-5, with 8 bases matching TRBD2. Trimming took 4 bases from V and 2 from J; bases not matched to a gene: 3. Germline V CDR1 and CDR2: LGHDT, YNNKEL (reference sequence). CDR3 length equals 14 residues. The CDR3: CASSRLASQETQYF. The CDR3 nucleotides read TGTGCCAGCAGCCGACTAGCGAGTCAAGAGACCCAGTACTTC.

This clone was observed a few times. The V call is TRBV5-1, the J call TRBJ2-3, with 9 bases that match TRBD2. V shed 3 bases and J 4 bases; nucleotides not matched to a gene: 6. There are 15 residues in the CDR3. Looked up from germline, CDR1 is SGHRS and CDR2 is YFSETQ. The CDR3 sequence: CASSSLERGADTQYF. CDR3 coding DNA: TGCGCCAGCAGCTCCTTAGAGCGGGGGGCAGATACGCAGTATTTT. The variable domain in full, with the rest retrieved from reference TRBV5-1 and TRBJ2-3, is KAGVTQTPRYLIKTRGQQVTLSCSPISGHRSVSWYQQTPGQGLQFLFEYFSETQRNKGNFPGRFSGRQFSNSRSEMNVSTLELGDSALYLCASSSLERGADTQYFGPGTRLTVL.

This chain links TRBV27 with TRBJ1-1; D uncertain. Germline CDR1 and CDR2: MNHEY and SMNVEV (reference sequence). V was clipped by 8 bases and J by 0 bases, with 10 bases between them. The CDR3 sequence is 13 residues long. CDR3 loop: CASADRLNTEAFF. CDR3 in DNA: TGTGCCAGCGCGGATAGATTGAACACTGAAGCTTTCTTT.

The chain combines TRBV19 with TRBJ1-1; no definite D call. The CDR3 loop spans 13 amino acids. With 3 bases removed from V and 4 bases from J, the gap between germline ends came to 9 bases. CDR1 is LNHDA, CDR2 SQIVND, per germline (reference sequence). DNA for the CDR3: TGTGCCAGTAGTATTTTCGGGAGCACTGAAGCTTTCTTT. Translated: CASSIFGSTEAFF.

To note about this clone: This CDR3 is also generated by other DNA sequences in the sample. The DNA of the CDR3 is TGCGCCAGCAGCTTAGACCCAGGGAACACTGAAGCTTTCTTT. It encodes CASSLDPGNTEAFF. The chain uses TRBV5-1 and TRBJ1-1; no clear D gene. Trimming cost V 2 bases and J 1 base, with 9 bases left between them. The CDR3 runs 14 residues. In germline, CDR1 is SGHRS, CDR2 YFSETQ. The complete variable domain, with remaining parts taken from reference TRBV5-1 and TRBJ1-1, reads KAGVTQTPRYLIKTRGQQVTLSCSPISGHRSVSWYQQTPGQGLQFLFEYFSETQRNKGNFPGRFSGRQFSNSRSEMNVSTLELGDSALYLCASSLDPGNTEAFFGQGTRLTVV.

V and J are TRBV6-6 and TRBJ1-1; 8 bases agree with TRBD1. This CDR3 region has 13 residues. Germline CDR1 is MNHNY and CDR2 is SVGAGI (reference sequence). V dropped 8 bases and J dropped 2; count of bases not matched to a gene: 4. CDR3 nucleotide sequence: TGTGCCAGCCGACAGGGGAGAAACACTGAAGCTTTCTTT. Translated: CASRQGRNTEAFF.

This CDR3 reads CAISEPERQGNYGYTF. The CDR3 coding sequence is TGTGCCATCAGTGAGCCGGAGCGACAGGGCAACTATGGCTACACCTTC. This chain connects TRBV10-3 to TRBJ1-2, with 7 bases identical to TRBD1. This CDR3 region has 16 residues. The V segment lost 2 bases and the J segment 2 bases; nucleotides outside the gene matches: 8. Germline V CDR1 and CDR2: ENHRY, SYGVKD.

In its sample, this clone was seen a few times. The CDR3 DNA is TGTGCCAGCAGTACCGGGGGGCCATGGGGTGAGCAGTTCTTC. It encodes CASSTGGPWGEQFF. The genes are TRBV6-5 and TRBJ2-1, with D possibly matching TRBD2 (7 bases). CDR3 length: 14 residues. CDR1 MNHEY and CDR2 SVGAGI come from the germline V gene. V was shortened by 5 bases and J by 9 bases, with 17 bases between the two germline ends.

This clone was counted once. The V call is TRBV5-1, the J call TRBJ1-1, with no clear D. V lost 0 bases and J 4 bases, leaving 10 bases between the germline ends. CDR3 size: 14 residues. Germline V lookup: CDR1 SGHRS, CDR2 YFSETQ. CDR3 DNA: TGCGCCAGCAGCTTGGGGCAGGTCCGCACTGAAGCTTTCTTT. This encodes CASSLGQVRTEAFF. Together with reference TRBV5-1 and TRBJ1-1, the CDR3 gives the full variable domain: KAGVTQTPRYLIKTRGQQVTLSCSPISGHRSVSWYQQTPGQGLQFLFEYFSETQRNKGNFPGRFSGRQFSNSRSEMNVSTLELGDSALYLCASSLGQVRTEAFFGQGTRLTVV.

The chain links TRBV19 to TRBJ1-3; D is undetermined. V was shortened by 8 bases and J by 0 bases, with 11 bases between the two germline ends. The CDR3 is made up of 14 amino acids. Germline CDR1 LNHDA, CDR2 SQIVND (reference sequence). The CDR3 is CASLSGSSGNTIYF. The DNA for the CDR3 is TGTGCCAGTTTGTCGGGGAGCTCTGGAAACACCATATATTTT. The full variable domain, with the rest looked up from reference TRBV19 and TRBJ1-3, is DGGITQSPKYLFRKEGQNVTLSCEQNLNHDAMYWYRQDPGQGLRLIYYSQIVNDFQKGDIAEGYSVSREKKESFPLTVTSAQKNPTAFYLCASLSGSSGNTIYFGEGSWLTVV.

This rearrangement joins TRBV29-1 to TRBJ1-3; 8 positions match TRBD1. Trimming took 6 bases from V and 0 from J; bases not matched to a gene: 13. Germline V lookup: CDR1 SQVTM, CDR2 ANQGSEA. The CDR3 consists of 17 residues. CDR3 sequence (DNA): TGCAGCGTCGAGGGGTGGGACAGGCTCGGCTCTGGAAACACCATATATTTT. The encoded protein is CSVEGWDRLGSGNTIYF.

This clone was detected once. The chain joins TRBV7-8 to TRBJ2-1, with 9 bases lining up with TRBD1. Germline V CDR1 and CDR2: SGHVS, FQNEAQ. The CDR3 has 16 amino acids. Trimming at V came to 6 bases and at J to 8 bases, leaving 14 bases not matched to a gene. CDR3 sequence: CASRSTGGRGFHEQFF. The CDR3 nucleotides read TGTGCCAGCAGAAGTACAGGGGGCAGGGGGTTTCATGAGCAGTTCTTC.

The rearrangement links TRBV6-5 to TRBJ1-6; 7 nucleotides line up with TRBD1. J gave up 8 bases and V 7 bases, and 8 bases lay outside the gene matches. CDR1 and CDR2 from the germline V gene are MNHEY and SVGAGI. The CDR3 extends over 14 amino acids. CDR3 bases: TGTGCCAGCACCCTGGACAGGACTGATTCACCCCTCCACTTT. This sequence encodes CASTLDRTDSPLHF.

The V and J genes are TRBV28 and TRBJ2-7; D might be TRBD1 (6 bases). The CDR3 covers 13 residues. V was trimmed by 4 bases and J by 2 bases, leaving 9 bases between them. The germline gives CDR1 MDHEN, CDR2 SYDVKM. CDR3 sequence reads: CASSSGVPYEQYV. The CDR3 DNA reads TGTGCCAGCAGTTCAGGGGTCCCCTACGAGCAGTACGTC.

This chain links TRBV28 with TRBJ1-4; D unresolved. CDR1 is MDHEN, CDR2 SYDVKM, per germline. The ends were cut back, 6 bases at V and 6 bases at J, with 8 bases in the middle. The CDR3 length is 12 residues. As DNA, the CDR3 is TGTGCCAGCAGCGCGCAATATGAAAAACTGTTTTTT. This translates into CASSAQYEKLFF.

Here the CDR3 reads CASSPRGARGNTIYF. CDR3 nucleotides: TGTGCCAGCTCACCGCGGGGGGCGCGTGGAAACACCATATATTTT. The chain links TRBV18 to TRBJ1-3; TRBD1 might be the D (6 bases). Trimming left V 3 bases short and J 3 bases short, with 12 bases between. This CDR3 is 15 amino acids long. Germline V gives CDR1 KGHSH, CDR2 LQKENI.

The chain has TRBV6-1 and TRBJ2-3; D gene unclear. Germline CDR1 and CDR2: MNHNS and SASEGT. This CDR3 region has 16 residues. With 2 bases removed from V and 0 bases from J, the gap between germline ends came to 12 bases. DNA of the CDR3: TGTGCCAGCAGTGAATTGGTCAGATCTAGCACAGATACGCAGTATTTT. This encodes CASSELVRSSTDTQYF.

In this sample, this clone turned up a few times. The gene calls are TRBV21-1 and TRBJ2-7; the tabulated D call, TRBD1, remains unverified against the DNA. TRBV21-1 is a listed pseudogene. The CDR3 extends over 13 amino acids. The DNA of the CDR3 is TGTGCCAGCAGCAAGACAGGTCCCTACGAGCAGTACGTC. This translates into CASSKTGPYEQYV.

The V gene is TRBV5-1, the J gene TRBJ2-2; 7 nucleotides align to TRBD1. Germline CDR1 is SGHRS and CDR2 is YFSETQ. CDR3 length: 16 amino acids. The V segment lost 3 bases and the J segment 1 base; nucleotides outside the gene matches: 6. CDR3 nucleotide sequence: TGCGCCAGCAGCTCCGGACAGGTCAAGAACACCGGGGAGCTGTTTTTT. It codes for CASSSGQVKNTGELFF.